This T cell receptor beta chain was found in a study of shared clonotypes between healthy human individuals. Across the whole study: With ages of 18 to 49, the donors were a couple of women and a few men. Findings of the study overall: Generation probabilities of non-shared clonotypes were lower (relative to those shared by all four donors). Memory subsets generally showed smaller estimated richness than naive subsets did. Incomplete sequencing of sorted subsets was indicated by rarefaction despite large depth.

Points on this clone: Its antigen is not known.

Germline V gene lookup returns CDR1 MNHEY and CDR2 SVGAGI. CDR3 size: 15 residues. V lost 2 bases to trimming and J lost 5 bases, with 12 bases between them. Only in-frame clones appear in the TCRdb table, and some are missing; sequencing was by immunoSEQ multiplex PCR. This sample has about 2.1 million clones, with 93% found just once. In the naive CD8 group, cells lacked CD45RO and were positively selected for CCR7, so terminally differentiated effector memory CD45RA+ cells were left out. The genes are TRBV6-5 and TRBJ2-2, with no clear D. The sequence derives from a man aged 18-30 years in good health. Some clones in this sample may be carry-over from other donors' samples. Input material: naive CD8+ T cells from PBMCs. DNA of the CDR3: TGTGCCAGCAGTTACAGGCAGGCTTATACCGGGGAGCTGTTTTTT. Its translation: CASSYRQAYTGELFF.